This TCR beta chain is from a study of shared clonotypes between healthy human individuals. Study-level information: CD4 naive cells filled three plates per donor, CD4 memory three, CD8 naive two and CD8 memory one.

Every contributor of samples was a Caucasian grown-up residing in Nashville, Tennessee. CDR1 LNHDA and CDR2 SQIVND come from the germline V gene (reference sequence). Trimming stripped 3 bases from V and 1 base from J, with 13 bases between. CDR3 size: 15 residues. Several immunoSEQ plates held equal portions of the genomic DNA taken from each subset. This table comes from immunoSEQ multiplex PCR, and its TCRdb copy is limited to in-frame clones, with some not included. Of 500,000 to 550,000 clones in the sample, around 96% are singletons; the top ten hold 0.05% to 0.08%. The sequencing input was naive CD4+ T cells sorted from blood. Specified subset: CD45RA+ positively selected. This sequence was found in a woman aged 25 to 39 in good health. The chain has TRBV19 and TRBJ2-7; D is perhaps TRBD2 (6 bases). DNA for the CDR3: TGTGCCAGTAGTATGGCGGCTAGCGAGTCCTACGAGCAGTACTTC. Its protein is CASSMAASESYEQYF. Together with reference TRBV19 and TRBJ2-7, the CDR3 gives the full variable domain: DGGITQSPKYLFRKEGQNVTLSCEQNLNHDAMYWYRQDPGQGLRLIYYSQIVNDFQKGDIAEGYSVSREKKESFPLTVTSAQKNPTAFYLCASSMAASESYEQYFGPGTRLTVT.